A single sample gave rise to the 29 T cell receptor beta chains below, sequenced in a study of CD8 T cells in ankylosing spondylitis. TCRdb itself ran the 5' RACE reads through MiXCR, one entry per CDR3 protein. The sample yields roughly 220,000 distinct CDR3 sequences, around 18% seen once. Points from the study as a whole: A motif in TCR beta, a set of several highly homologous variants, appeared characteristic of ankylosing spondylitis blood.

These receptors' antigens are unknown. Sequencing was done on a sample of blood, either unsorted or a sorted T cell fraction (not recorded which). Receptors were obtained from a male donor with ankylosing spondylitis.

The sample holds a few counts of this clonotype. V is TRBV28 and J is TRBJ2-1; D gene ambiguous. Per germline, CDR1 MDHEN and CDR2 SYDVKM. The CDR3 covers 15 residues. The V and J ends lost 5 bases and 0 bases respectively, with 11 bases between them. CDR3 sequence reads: CASSPYPSSYNEQFF. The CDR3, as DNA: TGTGCCAGCAGTCCCTATCCCAGCTCCTACAATGAGCAGTTCTTC.

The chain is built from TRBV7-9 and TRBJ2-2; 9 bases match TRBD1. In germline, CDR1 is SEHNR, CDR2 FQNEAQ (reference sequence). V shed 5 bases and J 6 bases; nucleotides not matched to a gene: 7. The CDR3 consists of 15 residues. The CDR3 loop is CASSSGTGFPGELFF. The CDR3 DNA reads TGTGCCAGCAGCAGCGGGACAGGGTTTCCCGGGGAGCTGTTTTTT.

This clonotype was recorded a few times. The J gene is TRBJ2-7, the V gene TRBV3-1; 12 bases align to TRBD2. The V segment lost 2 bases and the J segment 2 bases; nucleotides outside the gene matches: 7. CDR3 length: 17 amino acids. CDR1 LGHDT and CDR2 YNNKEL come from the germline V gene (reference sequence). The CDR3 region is CASSQSSGRAGAYEQYF. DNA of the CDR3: TGTGCCAGCAGCCAATCTAGCGGGAGGGCGGGGGCCTACGAGCAGTACTTC.

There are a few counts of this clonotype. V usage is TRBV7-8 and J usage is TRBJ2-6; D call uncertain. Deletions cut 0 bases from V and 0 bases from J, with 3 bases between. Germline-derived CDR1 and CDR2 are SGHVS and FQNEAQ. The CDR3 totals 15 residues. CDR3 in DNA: TGTGCCAGCAGCTTAGCCAGCTCTGGGGCCAACGTCCTGACTTTC. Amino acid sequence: CASSLASSGANVLTF.

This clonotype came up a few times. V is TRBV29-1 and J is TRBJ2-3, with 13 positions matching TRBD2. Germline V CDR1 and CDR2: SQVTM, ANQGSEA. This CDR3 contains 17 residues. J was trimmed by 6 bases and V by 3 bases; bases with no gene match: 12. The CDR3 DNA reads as TGCAGCGTTGATATGGGGGAACTAGCGGGAGGGTTGGATACGCAGTATTTT. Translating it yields CSVDMGELAGGLDTQYF.

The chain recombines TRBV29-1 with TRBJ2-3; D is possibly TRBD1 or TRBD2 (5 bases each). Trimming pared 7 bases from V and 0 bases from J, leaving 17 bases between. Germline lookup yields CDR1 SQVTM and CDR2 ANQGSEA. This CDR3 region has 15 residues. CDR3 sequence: CSAQGERESTDTQYF. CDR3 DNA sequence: TGCAGCGCCCAGGGCGAACGGGAAAGCACAGATACGCAGTATTTT.

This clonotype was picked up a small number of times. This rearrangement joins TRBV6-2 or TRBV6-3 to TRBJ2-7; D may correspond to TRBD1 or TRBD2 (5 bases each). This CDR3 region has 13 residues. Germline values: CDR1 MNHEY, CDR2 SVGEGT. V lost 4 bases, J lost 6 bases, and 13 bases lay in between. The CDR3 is CASSLGPQSEQYF. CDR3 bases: TGTGCCAGCAGTTTGGGACCTCAGAGCGAGCAGTACTTC.

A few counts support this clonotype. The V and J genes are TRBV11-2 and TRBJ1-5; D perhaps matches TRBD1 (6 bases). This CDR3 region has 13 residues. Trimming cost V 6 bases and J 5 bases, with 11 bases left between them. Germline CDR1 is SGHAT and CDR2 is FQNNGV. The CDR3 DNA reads TGTGCCAGCAGTCGGACAGCAGATCAGCCCCAGCATTTT. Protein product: CASSRTADQPQHF.

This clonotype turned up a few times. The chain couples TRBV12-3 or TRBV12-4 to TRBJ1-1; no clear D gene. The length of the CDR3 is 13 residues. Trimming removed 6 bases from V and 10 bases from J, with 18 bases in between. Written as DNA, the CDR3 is TGTGCCAGCAGACCCCCTGCGGATATTCGAGCTTTCTTT. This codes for CASRPPADIRAFF.

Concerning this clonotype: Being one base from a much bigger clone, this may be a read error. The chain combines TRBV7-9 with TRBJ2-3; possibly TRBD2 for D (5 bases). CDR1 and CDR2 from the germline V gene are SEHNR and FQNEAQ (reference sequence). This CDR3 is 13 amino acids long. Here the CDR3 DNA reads TGTGCCAGCAGCTTTCCTAGCACAGATACGCGGTATTTT. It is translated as CASSFPSTDTRYF.

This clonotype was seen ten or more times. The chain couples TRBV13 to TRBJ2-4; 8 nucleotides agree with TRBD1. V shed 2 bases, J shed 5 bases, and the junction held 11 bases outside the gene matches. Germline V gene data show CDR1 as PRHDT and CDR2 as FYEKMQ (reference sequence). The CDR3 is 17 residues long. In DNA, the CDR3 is TGTGCCAGCAGCTTAAGGGGAGCCGGGACAGGTGAAAACATTCAGTACTTC. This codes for CASSLRGAGTGENIQYF.

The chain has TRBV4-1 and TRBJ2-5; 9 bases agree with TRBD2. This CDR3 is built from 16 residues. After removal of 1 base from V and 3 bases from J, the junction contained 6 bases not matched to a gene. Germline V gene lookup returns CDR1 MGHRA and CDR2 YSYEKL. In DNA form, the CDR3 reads TGCGCCAGCAGCCAAGTGCCAGCGGGAGGAGAAGAGACCCAGTACTTC. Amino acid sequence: CASSQVPAGGEETQYF.

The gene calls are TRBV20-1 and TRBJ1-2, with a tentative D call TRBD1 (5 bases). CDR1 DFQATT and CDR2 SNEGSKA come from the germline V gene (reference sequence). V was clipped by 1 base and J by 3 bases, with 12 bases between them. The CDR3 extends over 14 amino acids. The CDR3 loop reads CSARVPGWDYGYTF. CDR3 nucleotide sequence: TGCAGTGCTAGAGTCCCAGGGTGGGACTATGGCTACACCTTC.

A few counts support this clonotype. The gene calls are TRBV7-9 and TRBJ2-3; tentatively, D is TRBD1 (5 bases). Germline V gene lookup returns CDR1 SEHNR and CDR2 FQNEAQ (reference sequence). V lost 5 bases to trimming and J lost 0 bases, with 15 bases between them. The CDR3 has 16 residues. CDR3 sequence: CASSPKATVSTDTQYF. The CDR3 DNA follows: TGTGCCAGCAGCCCAAAAGCGACAGTGAGCACAGATACGCAGTATTTT. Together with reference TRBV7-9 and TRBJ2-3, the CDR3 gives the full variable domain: DTGVSQNPRHKITKRGQNVTFRCDPISEHNRLYWYRQTLGQGPEFLTYFQNEAQLEKSRLLSDRFSAERPKGSFSTLEIQRTEQGDSAMYLCASSPKATVSTDTQYFGPGTRLTVL.

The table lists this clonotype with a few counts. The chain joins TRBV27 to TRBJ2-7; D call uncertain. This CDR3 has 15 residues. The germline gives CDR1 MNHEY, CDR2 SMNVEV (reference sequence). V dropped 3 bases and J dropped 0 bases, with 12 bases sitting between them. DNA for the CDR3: TGTGCCAGCAGTTTTTTCGGTGATTCCTCCTACGAGCAGTACTTC. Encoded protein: CASSFFGDSSYEQYF.

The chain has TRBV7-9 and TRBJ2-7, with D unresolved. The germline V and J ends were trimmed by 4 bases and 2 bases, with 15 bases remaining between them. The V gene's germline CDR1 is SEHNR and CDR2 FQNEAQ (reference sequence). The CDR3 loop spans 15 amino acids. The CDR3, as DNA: TGTGCCAGCAGCTCGACCACTCAAGGGCCCTACGAGCAGTACTTC. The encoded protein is CASSSTTQGPYEQYF.

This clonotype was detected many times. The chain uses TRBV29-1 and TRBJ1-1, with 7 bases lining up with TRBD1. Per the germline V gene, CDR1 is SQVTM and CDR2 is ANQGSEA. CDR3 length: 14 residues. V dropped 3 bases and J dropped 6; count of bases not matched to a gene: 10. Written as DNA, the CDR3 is TGCAGCGTTGACTACAGGGGCTCAGGCCCTGAAGCTTTCTTT. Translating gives CSVDYRGSGPEAFF.

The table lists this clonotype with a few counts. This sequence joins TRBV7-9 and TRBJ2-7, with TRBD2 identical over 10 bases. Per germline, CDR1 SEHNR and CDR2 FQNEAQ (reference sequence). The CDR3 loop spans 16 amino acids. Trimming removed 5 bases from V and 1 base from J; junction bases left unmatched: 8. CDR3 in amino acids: CASSPTSGVQSYEQYF. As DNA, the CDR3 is TGTGCCAGCAGCCCCACTAGCGGGGTACAGTCCTACGAGCAGTACTTC.

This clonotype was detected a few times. The chain's CDR3 is CASSTGHSFYEQYF. In DNA, the CDR3 is TGTGCCAGCAGCACTGGGCACTCCTTCTACGAGCAGTACTTC. The J gene is TRBJ2-7, the V gene TRBV5-5; D gene ambiguous. Germline V lookup: CDR1 SGHKS, CDR2 YYEKEE (reference sequence). The CDR3 runs 14 residues. Trimming pared 4 bases from V and 3 bases from J, leaving 14 bases between.

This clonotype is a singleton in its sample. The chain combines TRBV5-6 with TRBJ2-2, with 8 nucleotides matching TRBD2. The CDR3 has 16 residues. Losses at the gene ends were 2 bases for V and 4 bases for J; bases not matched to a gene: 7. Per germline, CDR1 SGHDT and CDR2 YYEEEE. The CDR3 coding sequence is TGTGCCAGCAGCTTTATCACTAGCGGTCCCACCGGGGAGCTGTTTTTT. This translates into CASSFITSGPTGELFF.

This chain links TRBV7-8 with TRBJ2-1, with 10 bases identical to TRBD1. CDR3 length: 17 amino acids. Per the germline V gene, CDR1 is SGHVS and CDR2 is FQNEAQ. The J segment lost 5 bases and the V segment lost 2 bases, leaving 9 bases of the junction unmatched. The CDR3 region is CASSLYRGTGVNNEQFF. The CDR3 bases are TGTGCCAGCAGCTTATATCGCGGGACAGGGGTAAACAATGAGCAGTTCTTC.

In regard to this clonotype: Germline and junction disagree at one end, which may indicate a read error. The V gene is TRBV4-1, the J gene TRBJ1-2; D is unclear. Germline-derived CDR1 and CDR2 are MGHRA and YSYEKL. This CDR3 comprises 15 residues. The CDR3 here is CASSQDGGGNYGYSF. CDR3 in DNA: TGCGCCAGCAGCCAAGATGGCGGAGGAAACTATGGCTACTCCTTC.

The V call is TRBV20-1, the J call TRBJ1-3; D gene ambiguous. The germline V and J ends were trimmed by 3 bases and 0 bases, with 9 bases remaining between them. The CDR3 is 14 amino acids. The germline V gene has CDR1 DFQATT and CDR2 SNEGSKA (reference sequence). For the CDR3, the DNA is TGCAGTGCTAGTGCCTCACTCTCTGGAAACACCATATATTTT. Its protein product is CSASASLSGNTIYF.

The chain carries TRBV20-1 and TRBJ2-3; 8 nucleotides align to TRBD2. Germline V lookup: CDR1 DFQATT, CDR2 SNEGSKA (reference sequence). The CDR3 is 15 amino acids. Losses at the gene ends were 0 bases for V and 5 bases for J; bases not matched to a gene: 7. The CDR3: CSARDLRGDKDTQYF. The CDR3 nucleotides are TGCAGTGCTAGAGATTTGCGGGGGGATAAAGATACGCAGTATTTT.

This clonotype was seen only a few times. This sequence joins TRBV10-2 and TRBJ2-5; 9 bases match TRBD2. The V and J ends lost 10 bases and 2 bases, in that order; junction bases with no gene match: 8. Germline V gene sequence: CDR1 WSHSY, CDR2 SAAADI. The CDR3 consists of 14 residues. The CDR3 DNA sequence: TGCGCCACCTCACTAGCGGGCGGTCAAGAGACCCAGTACTTC. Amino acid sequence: CATSLAGGQETQYF.

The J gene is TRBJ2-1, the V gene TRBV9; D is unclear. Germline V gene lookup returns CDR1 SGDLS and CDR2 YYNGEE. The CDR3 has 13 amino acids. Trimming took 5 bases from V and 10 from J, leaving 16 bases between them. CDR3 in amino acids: CASSGLGGVEQFF. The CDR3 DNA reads TGTGCCAGCAGTGGGCTAGGTGGAGTCGAGCAGTTCTTC.

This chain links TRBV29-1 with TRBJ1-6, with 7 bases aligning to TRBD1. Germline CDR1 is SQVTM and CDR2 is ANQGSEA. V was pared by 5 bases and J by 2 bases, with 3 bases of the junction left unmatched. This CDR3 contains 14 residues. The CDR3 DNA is TGCAGCGTTACCGGGACAGCCTATAATTCACCCCTCCACTTT. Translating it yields CSVTGTAYNSPLHF.

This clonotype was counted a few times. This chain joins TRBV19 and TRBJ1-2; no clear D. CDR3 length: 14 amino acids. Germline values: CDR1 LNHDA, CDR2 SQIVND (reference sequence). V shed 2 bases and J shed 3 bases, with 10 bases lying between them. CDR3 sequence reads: CASSIPGWDYGYTF. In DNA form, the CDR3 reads TGTGCCAGTAGTATACCAGGTTGGGACTATGGCTACACCTTC.

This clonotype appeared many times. Here the CDR3 DNA reads TGTGCCAGCCAGGGGCCTAGCGGGGACCGCACCGGGGAGCTGTTTTTT. Translated, it gives CASQGPSGDRTGELFF. The chain combines TRBV12-3 or TRBV12-4 with TRBJ2-2; 9 bases fit TRBD2. The CDR3 loop spans 16 amino acids. V lost 8 bases, J lost 4 bases, and 11 bases stayed unmatched.